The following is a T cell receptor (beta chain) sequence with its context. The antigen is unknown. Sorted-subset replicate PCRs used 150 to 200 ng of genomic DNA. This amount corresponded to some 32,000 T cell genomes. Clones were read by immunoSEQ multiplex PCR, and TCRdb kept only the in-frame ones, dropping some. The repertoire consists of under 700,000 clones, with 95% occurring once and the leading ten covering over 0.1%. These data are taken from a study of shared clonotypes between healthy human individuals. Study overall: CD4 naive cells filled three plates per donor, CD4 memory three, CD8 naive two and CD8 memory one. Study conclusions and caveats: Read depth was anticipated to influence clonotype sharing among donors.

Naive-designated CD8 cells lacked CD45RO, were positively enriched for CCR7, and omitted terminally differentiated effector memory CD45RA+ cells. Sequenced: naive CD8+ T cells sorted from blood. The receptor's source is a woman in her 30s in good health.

CDR3 bases: TGTGCCAGCAGCTTAGTGACAGAGTATTTGGATGAGCAGTTCTTC. Translation gives CASSLVTEYLDEQFF. The genes are TRBV7-9 and TRBJ2-1, with a tentative D call TRBD1 (5 bases). Germline-derived CDR1 and CDR2 are SEHNR and FQNEAQ (reference sequence). V lost 1 base to trimming and J lost 8 bases, with 15 bases between them. The CDR3 is 15 residues long.